This note documents a single T cell receptor beta chain sequence. This record comes from a study of response to subunit inactivated influenza vaccine. TCRdb re-derived calls from the RT-PCR reads in MiXCR, one entry per CDR3 protein. The data contain hundreds of thousands of distinct CDR3 sequences, 15% to 17% of them singletons. Trimming took off 2 bases at V and 0 bases at J, with 8 bases between the two ends. The CDR3 has 13 residues. CDR1 and CDR2 (germline): DFQATT, SNEGSKA (reference sequence). The chain combines TRBV20-1 with TRBJ2-7; no clear D. This TCR derives from a man aged 45 to 65 who received an inactivated influenza vaccine. The source material was PBMCs from blood, sampled 12 days after vaccination. This CDR3 is CSARPGSSYEQYF. The CDR3 DNA sequence: TGCAGTGCTAGACCCGGGTCCTCCTACGAGCAGTACTTC.